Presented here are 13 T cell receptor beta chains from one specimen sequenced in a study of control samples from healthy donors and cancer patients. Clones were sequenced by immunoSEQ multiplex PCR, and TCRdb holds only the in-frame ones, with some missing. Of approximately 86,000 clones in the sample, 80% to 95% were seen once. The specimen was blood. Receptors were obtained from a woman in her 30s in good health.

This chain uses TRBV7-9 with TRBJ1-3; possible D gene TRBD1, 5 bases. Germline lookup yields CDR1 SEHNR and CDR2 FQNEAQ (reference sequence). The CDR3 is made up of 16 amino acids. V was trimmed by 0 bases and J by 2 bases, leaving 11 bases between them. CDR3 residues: CASSLALGATGNTIYF. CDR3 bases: TGTGCCAGCAGCTTAGCGCTTGGGGCCACTGGAAACACCATATATTTT.

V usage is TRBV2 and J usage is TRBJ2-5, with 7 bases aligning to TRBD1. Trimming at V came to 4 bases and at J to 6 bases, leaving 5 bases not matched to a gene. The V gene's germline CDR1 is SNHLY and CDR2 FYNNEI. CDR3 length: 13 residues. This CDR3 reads CASSAGGRKTQYF. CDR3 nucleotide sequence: TGTGCCAGCAGTGCAGGGGGTAGGAAGACCCAGTACTTC.

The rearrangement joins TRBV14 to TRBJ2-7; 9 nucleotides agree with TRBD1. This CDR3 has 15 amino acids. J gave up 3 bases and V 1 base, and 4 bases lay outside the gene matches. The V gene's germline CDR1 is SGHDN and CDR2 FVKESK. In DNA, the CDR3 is TGTGCCAGCAGCCAAGGGGGACAGGGTCACTACGAGCAGTACTTC. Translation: CASSQGGQGHYEQYF.

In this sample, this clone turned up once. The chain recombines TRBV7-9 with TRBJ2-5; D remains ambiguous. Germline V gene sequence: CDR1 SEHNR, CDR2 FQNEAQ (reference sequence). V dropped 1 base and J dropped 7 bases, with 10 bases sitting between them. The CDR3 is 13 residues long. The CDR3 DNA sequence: TGTGCCAGCAGCTTAGATTTCCGGAGGACCCAGTACTTC. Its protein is CASSLDFRRTQYF.

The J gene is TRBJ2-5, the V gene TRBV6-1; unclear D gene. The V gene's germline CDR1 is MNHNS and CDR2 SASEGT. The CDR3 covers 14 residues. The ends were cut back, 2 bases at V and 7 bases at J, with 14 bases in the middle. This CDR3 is CASSESFRTGTQYF. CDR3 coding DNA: TGTGCCAGCAGTGAATCGTTCCGGACGGGGACCCAGTACTTC.

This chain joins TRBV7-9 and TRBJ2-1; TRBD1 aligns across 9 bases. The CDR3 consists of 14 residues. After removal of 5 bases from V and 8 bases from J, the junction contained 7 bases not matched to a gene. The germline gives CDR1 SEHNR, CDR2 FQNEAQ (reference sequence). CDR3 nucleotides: TGTGCCAGCAGCCTGGGACAGGGAACTGATGAGCAGTTCTTC. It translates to CASSLGQGTDEQFF.

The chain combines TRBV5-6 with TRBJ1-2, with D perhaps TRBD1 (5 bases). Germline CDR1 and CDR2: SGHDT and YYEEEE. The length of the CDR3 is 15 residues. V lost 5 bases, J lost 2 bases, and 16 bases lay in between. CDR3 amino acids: CASRFAIGGNYGYTF. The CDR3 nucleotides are TGTGCCAGCAGGTTCGCCATCGGGGGGAACTATGGCTACACCTTC.

CDR3 coding DNA: TGTGCCAGCAGCCCTAGACCCTATGGGGCCGGGGAGCTGTTTTTT. Its protein is CASSPRPYGAGELFF. The genes are TRBV3-1 (or the pseudogene TRBV3-2) and TRBJ2-2; no reliable D call. The V end was cut by 4 bases, the J end by 6 bases, with 15 bases between. The germline CDR1 and CDR2 sequences are LGHDT and YNNKEL (reference sequence). The CDR3 totals 15 residues.

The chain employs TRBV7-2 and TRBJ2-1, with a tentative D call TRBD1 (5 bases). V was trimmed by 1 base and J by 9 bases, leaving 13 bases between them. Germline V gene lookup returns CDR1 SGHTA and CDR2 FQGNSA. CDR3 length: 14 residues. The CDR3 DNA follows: TGTGCCAGCAGCTTAGAGGGGTGGGGTAGTGAGCAGTTCTTC. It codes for CASSLEGWGSEQFF. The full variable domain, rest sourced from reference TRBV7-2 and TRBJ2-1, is GAGVSQSPSNKVTEKGKDVELRCDPISGHTALYWYRQSLGQGLEFLIYFQGNSAPDKSGLPSDRFSAERTGGSVSTLTIQRTQQEDSAVYLCASSLEGWGSEQFFGPGTRLTVL.

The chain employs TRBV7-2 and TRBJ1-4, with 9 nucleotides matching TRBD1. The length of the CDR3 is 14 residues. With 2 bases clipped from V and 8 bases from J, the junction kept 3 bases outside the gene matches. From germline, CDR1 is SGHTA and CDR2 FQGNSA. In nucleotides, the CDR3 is TGTGCCAGCAGCTTACAGACAGGGGGGGAAAAACTGTTTTTT. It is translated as CASSLQTGGEKLFF.

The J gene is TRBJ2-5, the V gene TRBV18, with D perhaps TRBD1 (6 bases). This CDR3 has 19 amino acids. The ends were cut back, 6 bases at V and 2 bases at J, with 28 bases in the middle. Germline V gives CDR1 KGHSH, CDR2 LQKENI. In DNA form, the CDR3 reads TGTGCCAGCTCCAAGATCGGGATCAGGGGCGTCCGTGGGCAAGAGACCCAGTACTTC. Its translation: CASSKIGIRGVRGQETQYF.

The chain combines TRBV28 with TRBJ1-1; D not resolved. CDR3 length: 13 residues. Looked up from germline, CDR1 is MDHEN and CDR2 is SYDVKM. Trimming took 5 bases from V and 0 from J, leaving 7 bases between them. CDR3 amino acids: CASSTSMNTEAFF. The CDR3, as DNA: TGTGCCAGCAGTACCTCCATGAACACTGAAGCTTTCTTT.

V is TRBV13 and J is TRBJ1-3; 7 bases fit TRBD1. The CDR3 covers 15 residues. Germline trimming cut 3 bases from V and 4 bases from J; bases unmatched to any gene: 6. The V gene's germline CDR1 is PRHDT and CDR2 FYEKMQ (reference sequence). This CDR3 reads CASSLEGAGGNTIYF. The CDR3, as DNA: TGTGCCAGCAGCTTGGAGGGGGCGGGCGGAAACACCATATATTTT.